This TCR beta chain was obtained from a study of post-analysis software for immune sequencing data. The overall study: Relapsing-remitting, secondary progressive and progressive-relapsing multiple sclerosis courses were included.

CDR1 and CDR2 (germline): SQVTM, ANQGSEA. The junction had 9 bases not matched to a gene; V was cut back by 4 bases and J by 2 bases. This CDR3 has 15 residues. Findings of the study overall: Relative to controls, patients had about 5 TRBV segments at higher frequency, with TRBV5-6, TRBV5-1 and TRBV20-1 among these.

A remark on this clonotype: No antigen is known for it.

The library was made from cDNA and included unique molecular identifiers. TCRdb used MiXCR to reprocess the PCR reads, holding one entry per CDR3 protein. Among fewer than 850,000 distinct CDR3 sequences listed, more than 45% were seen once. Input material: blood. The source is a girl under 18 with multiple sclerosis. V gene TRBV29-1 combines with J gene TRBJ2-3; 7 nucleotides align to TRBD1. The CDR3 DNA is TGCAGCGTTGCACACACAGGGGAGACCACAGATACGCAGTATTTT. This translates into CSVAHTGETTDTQYF.